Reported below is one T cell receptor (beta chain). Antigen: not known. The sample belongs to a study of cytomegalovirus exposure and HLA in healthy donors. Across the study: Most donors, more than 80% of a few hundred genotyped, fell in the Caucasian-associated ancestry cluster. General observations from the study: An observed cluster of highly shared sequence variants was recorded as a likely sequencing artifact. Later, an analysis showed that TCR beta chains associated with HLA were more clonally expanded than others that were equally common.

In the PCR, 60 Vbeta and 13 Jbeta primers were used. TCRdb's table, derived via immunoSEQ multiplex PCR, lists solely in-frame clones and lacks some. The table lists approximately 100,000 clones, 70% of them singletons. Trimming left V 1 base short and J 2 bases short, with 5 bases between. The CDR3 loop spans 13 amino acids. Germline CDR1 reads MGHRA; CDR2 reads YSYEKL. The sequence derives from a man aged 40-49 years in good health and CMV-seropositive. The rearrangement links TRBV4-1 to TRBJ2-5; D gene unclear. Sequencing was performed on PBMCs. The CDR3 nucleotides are TGCGCCAGCAGCCAAGGCGCTCAAGAGACCCAGTACTTC. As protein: CASSQGAQETQYF.